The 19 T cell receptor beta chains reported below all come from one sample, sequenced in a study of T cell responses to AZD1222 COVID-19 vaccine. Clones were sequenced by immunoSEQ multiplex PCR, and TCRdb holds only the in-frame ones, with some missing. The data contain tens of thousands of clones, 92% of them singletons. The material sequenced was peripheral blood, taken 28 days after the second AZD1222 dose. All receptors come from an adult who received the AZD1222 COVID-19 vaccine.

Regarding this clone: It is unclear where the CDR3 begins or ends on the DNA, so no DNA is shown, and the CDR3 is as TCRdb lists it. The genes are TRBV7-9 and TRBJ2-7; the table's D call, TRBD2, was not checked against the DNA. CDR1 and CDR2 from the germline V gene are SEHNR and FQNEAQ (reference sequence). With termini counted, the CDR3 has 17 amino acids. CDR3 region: CASSFLWGAGGAYEQYF.

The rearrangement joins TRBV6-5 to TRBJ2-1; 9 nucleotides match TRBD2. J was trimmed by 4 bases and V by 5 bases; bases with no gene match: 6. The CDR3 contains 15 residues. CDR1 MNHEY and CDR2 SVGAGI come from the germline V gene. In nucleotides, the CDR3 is TGTGCCAGCAGTATCCTAGCGGGGCGGTACAATGAGCAGTTCTTC. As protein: CASSILAGRYNEQFF.

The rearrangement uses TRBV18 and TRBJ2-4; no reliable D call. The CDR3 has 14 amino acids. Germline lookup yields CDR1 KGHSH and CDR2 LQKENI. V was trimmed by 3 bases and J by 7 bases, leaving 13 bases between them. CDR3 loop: CASSPEVWGNIQYF. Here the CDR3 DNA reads TGTGCCAGCTCACCTGAAGTGTGGGGTAACATTCAGTACTTC.

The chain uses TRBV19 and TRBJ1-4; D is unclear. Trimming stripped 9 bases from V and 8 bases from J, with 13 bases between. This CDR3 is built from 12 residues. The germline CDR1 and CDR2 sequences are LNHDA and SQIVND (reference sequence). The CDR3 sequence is CASASVGEKLFF. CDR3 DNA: TGTGCCAGCGCCTCGGTGGGAGAAAAACTGTTTTTT. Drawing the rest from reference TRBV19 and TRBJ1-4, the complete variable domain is DGGITQSPKYLFRKEGQNVTLSCEQNLNHDAMYWYRQDPGQGLRLIYYSQIVNDFQKGDIAEGYSVSREKKESFPLTVTSAQKNPTAFYLCASASVGEKLFFGSGTQLSVL.

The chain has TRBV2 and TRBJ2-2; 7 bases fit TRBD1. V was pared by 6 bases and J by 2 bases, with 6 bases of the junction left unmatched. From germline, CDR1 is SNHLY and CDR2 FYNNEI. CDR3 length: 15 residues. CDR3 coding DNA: TGTGCCAGCAGAGCCAACAGGGGAAACACCGGGGAGCTGTTTTTT. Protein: CASRANRGNTGELFF. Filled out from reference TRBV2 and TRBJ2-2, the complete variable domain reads EPEVTQTPSHQVTQMGQEVILRCVPISNHLYFYWYRQILGQKVEFLVSFYNNEISEKSEIFDDQFSVERPDGSNFTLKIRSTKLEDSAMYFCASRANRGNTGELFFGEGSRLTVL.

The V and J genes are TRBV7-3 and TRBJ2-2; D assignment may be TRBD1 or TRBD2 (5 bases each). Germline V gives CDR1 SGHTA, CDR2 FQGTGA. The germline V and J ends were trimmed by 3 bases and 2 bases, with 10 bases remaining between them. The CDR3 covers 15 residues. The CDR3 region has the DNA TGTGCCAGCAGCTTCTCGGGGCGCAACACCGGGGAGCTGTTTTTT. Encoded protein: CASSFSGRNTGELFF. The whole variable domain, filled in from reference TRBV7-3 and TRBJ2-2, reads GAGVSQTPSNKVTEKGKYVELRCDPISGHTALYWYRQSLGQGPEFLIYFQGTGAADDSGLPNDRFFAVRPEGSVSTLKIQRTERGDSAVYLCASSFSGRNTGELFFGEGSRLTVL.

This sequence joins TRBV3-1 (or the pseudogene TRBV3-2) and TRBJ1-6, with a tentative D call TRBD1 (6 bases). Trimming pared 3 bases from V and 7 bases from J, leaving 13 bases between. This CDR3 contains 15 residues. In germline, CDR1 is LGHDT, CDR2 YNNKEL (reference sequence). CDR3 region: CASSHRAGDNSPLHF. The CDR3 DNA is TGTGCCAGCAGCCACCGGGCAGGGGACAATTCACCCCTCCACTTT.

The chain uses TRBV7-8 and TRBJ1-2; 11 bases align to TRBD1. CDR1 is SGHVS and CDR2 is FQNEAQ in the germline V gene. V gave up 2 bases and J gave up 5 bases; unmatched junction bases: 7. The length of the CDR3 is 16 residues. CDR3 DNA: TGTGCCAGCAGCTTATTATCGGGGACAGGGGGATATGGCTACACCTTC. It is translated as CASSLLSGTGGYGYTF.

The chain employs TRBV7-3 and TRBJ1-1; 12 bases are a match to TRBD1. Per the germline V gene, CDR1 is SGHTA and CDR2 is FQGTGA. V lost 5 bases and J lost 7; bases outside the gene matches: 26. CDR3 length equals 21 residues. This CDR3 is CASSLLPGQGASIVRGGEAFF. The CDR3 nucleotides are TGTGCCAGCAGCCTTCTTCCGGGACAGGGGGCGTCTATCGTAAGGGGTGGTGAAGCTTTCTTT.

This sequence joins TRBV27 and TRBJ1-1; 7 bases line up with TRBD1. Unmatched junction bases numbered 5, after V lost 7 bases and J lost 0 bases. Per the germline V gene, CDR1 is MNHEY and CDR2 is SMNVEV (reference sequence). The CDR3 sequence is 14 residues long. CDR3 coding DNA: TGTGCCAGCAATCGCAGGGGGTTGAACACTGAAGCTTTCTTT. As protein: CASNRRGLNTEAFF.

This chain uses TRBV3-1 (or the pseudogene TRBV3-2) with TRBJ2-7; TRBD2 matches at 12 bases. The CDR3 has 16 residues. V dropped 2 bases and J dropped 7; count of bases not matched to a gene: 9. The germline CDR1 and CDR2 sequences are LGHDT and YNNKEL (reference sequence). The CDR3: CASSQISLAGGDEQYF. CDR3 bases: TGTGCCAGCAGCCAAATTTCGCTAGCGGGAGGGGATGAGCAGTACTTC.

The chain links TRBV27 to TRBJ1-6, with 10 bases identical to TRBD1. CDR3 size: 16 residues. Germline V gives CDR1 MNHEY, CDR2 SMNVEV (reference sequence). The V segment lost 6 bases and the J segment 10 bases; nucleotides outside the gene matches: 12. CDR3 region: CASSQRQGAKFSPLHF. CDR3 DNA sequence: TGTGCCAGCAGCCAGCGACAGGGGGCGAAATTCTCACCCCTCCACTTT.

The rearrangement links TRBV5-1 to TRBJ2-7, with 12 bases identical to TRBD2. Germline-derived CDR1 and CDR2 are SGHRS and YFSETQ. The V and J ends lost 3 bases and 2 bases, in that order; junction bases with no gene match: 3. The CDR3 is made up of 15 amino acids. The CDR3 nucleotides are TGCGCCAGCAGCTCCGGACTAGCGGGGACCTACGAGCAGTACTTC. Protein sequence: CASSSGLAGTYEQYF.

CDR3 DNA: TGTGCCAGCAGTCGTGGACAGGGGGCGAGCGGCTACACCTTC. Encoded protein: CASSRGQGASGYTF. The V gene is TRBV6-4, the J gene TRBJ1-2; TRBD1 matches at 11 bases. From germline, CDR1 is MRHNA and CDR2 SNTAGT. The CDR3 totals 14 residues. V trimming: 5 bases; J trimming: 8 bases; junction bases outside the gene matches: 7.

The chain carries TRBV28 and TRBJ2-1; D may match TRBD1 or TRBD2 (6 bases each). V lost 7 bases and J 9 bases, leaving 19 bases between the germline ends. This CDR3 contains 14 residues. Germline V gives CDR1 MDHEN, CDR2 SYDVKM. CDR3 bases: TGTGCCAGCACCAATGGAGGGGGAGCCCTTGAGCAGTTCTTC. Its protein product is CASTNGGGALEQFF.

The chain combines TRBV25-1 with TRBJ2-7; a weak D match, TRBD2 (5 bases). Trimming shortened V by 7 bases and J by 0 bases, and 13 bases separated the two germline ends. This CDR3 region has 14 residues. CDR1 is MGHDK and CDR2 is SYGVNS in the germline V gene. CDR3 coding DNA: TGTGCCAGCACCTCCCGGGGTCGCTCCTACGAGCAGTACTTC. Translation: CASTSRGRSYEQYF.

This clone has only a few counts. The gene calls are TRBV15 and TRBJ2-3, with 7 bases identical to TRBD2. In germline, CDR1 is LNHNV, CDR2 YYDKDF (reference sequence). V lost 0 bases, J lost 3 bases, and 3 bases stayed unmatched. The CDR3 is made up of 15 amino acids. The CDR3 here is CATSRDGLETDTQYF. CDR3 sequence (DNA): TGTGCCACCAGCAGAGATGGACTAGAGACAGATACGCAGTATTTT.

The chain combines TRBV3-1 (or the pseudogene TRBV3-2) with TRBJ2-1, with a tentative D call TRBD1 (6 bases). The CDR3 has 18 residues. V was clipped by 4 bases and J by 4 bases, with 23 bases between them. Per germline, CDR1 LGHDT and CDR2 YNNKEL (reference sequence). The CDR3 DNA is TGTGCCAGCAGCCCCCGAAGGGTCTTTAGGGACACTTACAATGAGCAGTTCTTC. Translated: CASSPRRVFRDTYNEQFF.

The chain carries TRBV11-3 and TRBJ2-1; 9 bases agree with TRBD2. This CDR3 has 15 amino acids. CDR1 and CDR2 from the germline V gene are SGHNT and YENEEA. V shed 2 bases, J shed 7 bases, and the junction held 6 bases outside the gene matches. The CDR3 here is CASSLRREGANEQFF. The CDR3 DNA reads TGTGCCAGCAGCTTAAGGCGGGAGGGCGCAAATGAGCAGTTCTTC.